These T cell receptor beta chains were read from a single sample in a study of identical twins. Via MiXCR, TCRdb re-called the 5' RACE reads, giving one row per CDR3 protein. Of more than 600,000 distinct CDR3 sequences in the sample, 15% to 20% are singletons; the top ten hold around 12%. These data also featured in a second study, about T cells expressing NK-cell markers.

Specimen: PBMCs. Receptors originate from a woman younger than 35 in good health. Both conserved end residues are part of each CDR3. Fields, in order: CDR3 protein, CDR3 DNA, V gene, J gene, D gene, clone size. A D gene is named only where the DNA matches it firmly. Expanded clones get a size class; other rows say once, few or many, or leave the size out.

CDR3 protein: CASVDREGVYDEQYF
CDR3 DNA: TGTGCCAGCGTTGACAGGGAAGGGGTCTACGACGAGCAGTACTTC
V gene: TRBV6-2/TRBV6-3
J gene: TRBJ2-7
D gene: TRBD1
clone size: -

CDR3 protein: CASSLAPPRQGVSGYTF
CDR3 DNA: TGTGCCAGCAGCTTAGCCCCCCCACGGCAGGGGGTAAGTGGCTACACCTTC
V gene: TRBV7-9
J gene: TRBJ1-2
D gene: TRBD1
clone size: few

CDR3 protein: CASSYRRGLLGGYTF
CDR3 DNA: TGTGCCAGCAGTTACCGTCGAGGGCTCCTTGGGGGCTACACCTTC
V gene: TRBV6-5
J gene: TRBJ1-2
D gene: -
clone size: once

CDR3 protein: CASSFVSGRATGELFF
CDR3 DNA: TGTGCCAGCAGCTTCGTGAGCGGGAGGGCGACCGGGGAGCTGTTTTTT
V gene: TRBV7-9
J gene: TRBJ2-2
D gene: TRBD2
clone size: -

CDR3 protein: CASSSRTSGGARETQYF
CDR3 DNA: TGTGCCAGCAGCTCCCGGACTAGCGGGGGGGCCCGTGAGACCCAGTACTTC
V gene: TRBV7-9
J gene: TRBJ2-5
D gene: TRBD2
clone size: -

CDR3 protein: CASSGDSFGANVLTF
CDR3 DNA: TGTGCCAGCAGTGGGGACAGCTTTGGGGCCAACGTCCTGACTTTC
V gene: TRBV27
J gene: TRBJ2-6
D gene: TRBD1
clone size: few

CDR3 protein: CSVTQGTGEDTQYF
CDR3 DNA: TGCAGTGTTACCCAGGGGACAGGGGAAGATACGCAGTATTTT
V gene: TRBV20-1
J gene: TRBJ2-3
D gene: TRBD1
clone size: few

CDR3 protein: CASAARGEQYF
CDR3 DNA: TGCGCCAGCGCCGCAAGGGGCGAGCAGTACTTC
V gene: TRBV5-1
J gene: TRBJ2-7
D gene: -
clone size: -

CDR3 protein: CCARPRLRDREAGELFF
CDR3 DNA: TGCTGTGCTAGACCCCGATTACGGGACCGCGAGGCCGGGGAGCTGTTTTTT
V gene: TRBV20-1
J gene: TRBJ2-2
D gene: -
clone size: -

CDR3 protein: CASSSRGRSGGYTDTQYF
CDR3 DNA: TGTGCCAGCAGCTCCCGTGGGCGTAGCGGGGGGTACACAGATACGCAGTATTTT
V gene: TRBV7-8
J gene: TRBJ2-3
D gene: TRBD2
clone size: -

CDR3 protein: CASLHEANNEQFF
CDR3 DNA: TGTGCCAGCCTCCATGAGGCAAACAATGAGCAGTTCTTC
V gene: TRBV12-3/TRBV12-4
J gene: TRBJ2-1
D gene: -
clone size: -

CDR3 protein: CASRGPGADTQYF
CDR3 DNA: TGTGCCAGCAGGGGGCCTGGCGCAGATACGCAGTATTTT
V gene: TRBV7-3
J gene: TRBJ2-3
D gene: -
clone size: few

CDR3 protein: CASSPPSGTGPFNEQFF
CDR3 DNA: TGTGCCAGCAGTCCCCCCTCCGGGACAGGACCCTTCAATGAGCAGTTCTTC
V gene: TRBV7-9
J gene: TRBJ2-1
D gene: TRBD1
clone size: few

CDR3 protein: CAWAEITDTQYF
CDR3 DNA: TGTGCCTGGGCAGAGATCACAGATACGCAGTATTTT
V gene: TRBV30
J gene: TRBJ2-3
D gene: -
clone size: -

CDR3 protein: CASSRVVSGIEQYF
CDR3 DNA: TGTGCCAGCAGCCGCGTGGTTTCAGGGATCGAGCAGTACTTC
V gene: TRBV5-5
J gene: TRBJ2-7
D gene: -
clone size: -

CDR3 protein: CASSQDPGLGRADTQYF
CDR3 DNA: TGCGCCAGCAGCCAAGACCCCGGACTGGGACGCGCAGATACGCAGTATTTT
V gene: TRBV4-3
J gene: TRBJ2-3
D gene: -
clone size: -

CDR3 protein: CASRTGTQFRFHNEQFF
CDR3 DNA: TGTGCCAGCAGAACCGGTACCCAGTTTCGGTTTCACAATGAGCAGTTCTTC
V gene: TRBV7-2
J gene: TRBJ2-1
D gene: -
clone size: few

CDR3 protein: CSATPAGRAPNEQFF
CDR3 DNA: TGCAGTGCTACGCCGGCAGGGAGGGCCCCCAATGAGCAGTTCTTC
V gene: TRBV20-1
J gene: TRBJ2-1
D gene: TRBD2
clone size: many

CDR3 protein: CASSLGYSVDEQYF
CDR3 DNA: TGTGCCAGCAGTTTAGGATATAGCGTGGACGAGCAGTACTTC
V gene: TRBV27
J gene: TRBJ2-7
D gene: -
clone size: few

CDR3 protein: CASRGGRRRTDTQYF
CDR3 DNA: TGTGCCAGCAGGGGAGGCCGGCGGCGCACAGATACGCAGTATTTT
V gene: TRBV7-2
J gene: TRBJ2-3
D gene: -
clone size: few

CDR3 protein: CASSLAQDEQYF
CDR3 DNA: TGTGCCAGCAGCTTGGCACAAGACGAGCAGTACTTC
V gene: TRBV7-9
J gene: TRBJ2-7
D gene: -
clone size: few

CDR3 protein: CSAEPGQKYNEQFF
CDR3 DNA: TGCAGTGCTGAACCGGGACAGAAATACAATGAGCAGTTCTTC
V gene: TRBV20-1
J gene: TRBJ2-1
D gene: TRBD1
clone size: -

CDR3 protein: CATSVRGPGYEQYF
CDR3 DNA: TGTGCCACCAGCGTTCGGGGGCCGGGTTACGAGCAGTACTTC
V gene: TRBV15
J gene: TRBJ2-7
D gene: -
clone size: few

CDR3 protein: CASPTGQGGGEQYF
CDR3 DNA: TGTGCCAGCCCCACCGGACAGGGAGGAGGCGAGCAGTACTTC
V gene: TRBV5-5
J gene: TRBJ2-7
D gene: TRBD1
clone size: few

CDR3 protein: CASSEDNQETQYF
CDR3 DNA: TGTGCCAGCAGCGAGGACAACCAAGAGACCCAGTACTTC
V gene: TRBV5-6
J gene: TRBJ2-5
D gene: -
clone size: many

CDR3 protein: CASSRAGGMTGELFF
CDR3 DNA: TGTGCCAGCAGCCGAGCGGGAGGGATGACCGGGGAGCTGTTTTTT
V gene: TRBV9
J gene: TRBJ2-2
D gene: TRBD2
clone size: few

CDR3 protein: CASSSLGYSPLHF
CDR3 DNA: TGTGCCAGCAGCTCGTTAGGGTATTCACCCCTCCACTTT
V gene: TRBV11-1
J gene: TRBJ1-6
D gene: -
clone size: -

CDR3 protein: CASSLDTRDYKVAGELFF
CDR3 DNA: TGTGCCAGCAGCTTAGACACCCGGGACTATAAGGTCGCCGGGGAGCTGTTTTTT
V gene: TRBV7-8
J gene: TRBJ2-2
D gene: TRBD2
clone size: few

CDR3 protein: CASSPRPGQHQETQYF
CDR3 DNA: TGTGCCAGCAGCCCACGCCCCGGACAGCACCAAGAGACCCAGTACTTC
V gene: TRBV7-9
J gene: TRBJ2-5
D gene: -
clone size: few

CDR3 protein: CASRVIEAQYF
CDR3 DNA: TGTGCCAGCAGAGTGATAGAGGCCCAGTACTTC
V gene: TRBV7-9
J gene: TRBJ2-5
D gene: -
clone size: few

CDR3 protein: CSASVVRVSGYEQYF
CDR3 DNA: TGCAGTGCCAGCGTCGTCAGGGTTAGTGGATACGAGCAGTACTTC
V gene: TRBV20-1
J gene: TRBJ2-7
D gene: -
clone size: -

CDR3 protein: CASIGGGAGNEQFF
CDR3 DNA: TGCGCCAGCATAGGAGGGGGTGCGGGCAATGAGCAGTTCTTC
V gene: TRBV5-1
J gene: TRBJ2-1
D gene: -
clone size: -

CDR3 protein: CASSQESSGGPRSYEQYF
CDR3 DNA: TGCGCCAGCAGCCAAGAGAGCAGCGGGGGGCCTCGCTCCTACGAGCAGTACTTC
V gene: TRBV4-1
J gene: TRBJ2-7
D gene: TRBD2
clone size: few

CDR3 protein: CASSAQGEGNTIYF
CDR3 DNA: TGTGCCAGCAGTGCACAGGGTGAGGGAAACACCATATATTTT
V gene: TRBV7-9
J gene: TRBJ1-3
D gene: -
clone size: -